Described below is a single TCR beta chain sequence and its context. Its antigen is unidentified. There are 14 residues in the CDR3. Germline V gives CDR1 SGHRS, CDR2 YFSETQ. Trimming pared 0 bases from V and 3 bases from J, leaving 7 bases between. The sample belongs to a study of PD-1 blockade in classical Hodgkin lymphoma. Across the whole study: Patients got intravenous nivolumab 3 mg/kg every 2 weeks.

Here immunoSEQ multiplex PCR was the method, and the copy in TCRdb shows in-frame clones only, minus some. The table includes tens of thousands of clones, just over 70% detected once. Each patient relapsed following autologous stem cell transplantation, and prior brentuximab vedotin exposure differed. Classifying best responses yielded complete response, partial response or progressive disease. Points from the study as a whole: Nivolumab initiated under 1 year post-ASCT led to patient exclusion.

The material sequenced was peripheral blood mononuclear cells (PBMCs), taken before the second cycle of nivolumab. The clonotype was recovered from a human donor with classical Hodgkin lymphoma. The rearrangement joins TRBV5-1 to TRBJ2-1, with D unresolved. CDR3 DNA: TGCGCCAGCAGCTTGGAGGTGGGCTACAATGAGCAGTTCTTC. This translates into CASSLEVGYNEQFF. Complete variable domain (other parts from reference TRBV5-1 and TRBJ2-1): KAGVTQTPRYLIKTRGQQVTLSCSPISGHRSVSWYQQTPGQGLQFLFEYFSETQRNKGNFPGRFSGRQFSNSRSEMNVSTLELGDSALYLCASSLEVGYNEQFFGPGTRLTVL.